These T cell receptor beta chains were read from a single sample in a study of shared clonotypes between healthy human individuals. Here immunoSEQ multiplex PCR was the method, and the copy in TCRdb shows in-frame clones only, minus some. The sample contains approximately 2.3 million clones, approximately 93% of which appear only once. The sample consisted of naive CD4+ T cells from PBMCs. The receptors come from a man aged 18 to 35 in good health. Some clones in this sample may be carry-over from other donors' samples. CDR3s include the opening cysteine and the closing phenylalanine or tryptophan. D genes are given only for firm matches. Part of the rows lack a size; the others show once, few, many or a class for expanded clones.

>-|TRBJ2-1|TRBV9|-
TGTGCCAGCAGCGTAACGACCTACAATGAGCAGTTCTTC
CASSVTTYNEQFF
>TRBD1|TRBJ1-4|TRBV11-2|-
TGTGCCAGCAGCCCCCCCAGGGGGCGGGTGGAAAAACTGTTTTTT
CASSPPRGRVEKLFF
>TRBD1|TRBJ2-7|TRBV27|-
TGTGCCAGCAGACGGACAGGGCTCTACGAGCAGTACTTC
CASRRTGLYEQYF
>TRBD1|TRBJ1-2|TRBV5-1|-
TGCGCCAGCAGCGCCCGGACAGGGACCTATGGCTACACCTTC
CASSARTGTYGYTF
>-|TRBJ1-5|TRBV30|-
TGTGCCTGGTCCTCGGGACAAGTAAGCAATCAGCCCCAGCATTTT
CAWSSGQVSNQPQHF
>-|TRBJ2-6|TRBV9|-
TGTGCCAGCTGTAGGGCCAACGTCCTGACTTTC
CASCRANVLTF
>TRBD2|TRBJ2-3|TRBV6-5|once
TGTGCCAGCAGACACCCGACTAGCGGAACAGATACGCAGTATTTT
CASRHPTSGTDTQYF
>TRBD2|TRBJ2-5|TRBV5-1|-
TGCGCCAGCAGCCTTCGCCGCTCTAGCGGATACCAAGAGACCCAGTACTTC
CASSLRRSSGYQETQYF
>TRBD1|TRBJ2-2|TRBV27|-
TGTGCCAGCAGTTTAACCAGGGGGCACACCGGGGAGCTGTTTTTT
CASSLTRGHTGELFF
>-|TRBJ1-4|TRBV15|-
TGTGCCACCAGCATGGGTTTCAGTGAAAAACTGTTTTTT
CATSMGFSEKLFF
>-|TRBJ1-5|TRBV28|-
TGTGCCAGCAGTTTACCACAGGGAGTTCTTCAGCCCCAGCATTTT
CASSLPQGVLQPQHF
>TRBD2|TRBJ2-7|TRBV28|-
TGTGCCAGCAGTGTCCCCGGGACTAGCGGGATTGGCGAGCAGTACTTC
CASSVPGTSGIGEQYF
>-|TRBJ2-3|TRBV7-3|-
TGTGCCAGCAGCGATCACCCCCCGGCTAGCGGCACAGATACGCAGTATTTT
CASSDHPPASGTDTQYF
>-|TRBJ2-1|TRBV18|-
TGTGCCAGCTCTCCCCGGGCGAGGGGGGGCGCGACTAACAATGAGCAGTTCTTC
CASSPRARGGATNNEQFF
>-|TRBJ2-1|TRBV5-1|-
TGCGCCAGCAGCACCCGGGAAGGAGGCAATGAGCAGTTCTTC
CASSTREGGNEQFF
>-|TRBJ1-4|TRBV5-1|-
TGCGCCAGCAGCTTGGGCGGTGACACTGAAAAACTGTTTTTT
CASSLGGDTEKLFF
>-|TRBJ1-2|TRBV6-5|-
TGTGCCAGCAGTTCGGGGACCCTTGGGAGGTATGGCTACACCTTC
CASSSGTLGRYGYTF
>TRBD2|TRBJ2-7|TRBV14|-
TGTGCCAGCAGCCGCTTACTAGCGGGAGGATCCGAGCAGTACTTC
CASSRLLAGGSEQYF
>-|TRBJ1-5|TRBV19|-
TGTGCCAGTAGTATAGTGGCGGCTGATCAGCCCCAGCATTTT
CASSIVAADQPQHF
>-|TRBJ1-3|TRBV4-1|-
TGCGCCAGCAGCCAAGGGGAGAAGAACACCATATATTTT
CASSQGEKNTIYF
>-|TRBJ2-2|TRBV28|-
TGTGCCAGCAGTTCCCCCCCTATGGTGTACACCGGGGAGCTGTTTTTT
CASSSPPMVYTGELFF
>-|TRBJ1-5|TRBV15|-
TGTGCCACCAGCAGAGAGGGACCGACGAAGAGCAATCAGCCCCAGCATTTT
CATSREGPTKSNQPQHF
>TRBD1|TRBJ2-7|TRBV7-2|-
TGTGCCAGCAGGCTAGACAGGGCGACCTACGAGCAGTACTTC
CASRLDRATYEQYF
>TRBD1|TRBJ2-7|TRBV4-2|-
TGTGCCAGCCTTTCAGGGGGCAACGAGCAGTACTTC
CASLSGGNEQYF
>-|TRBJ1-1|TRBV4-3|once
TGCGCCAGCAGCCAATTTCCGGGCCTCATGAACACTGAAGCTTTCTTT
CASSQFPGLMNTEAFF
>TRBD1|TRBJ1-2|TRBV2|-
TGTGCCTCTATCCAGGGGGCAAGCAAGCAGCAGAGCGGCTACACCTTC
CASIQGASKQQSGYTF
>TRBD1|TRBJ2-2|TRBV7-3|-
TGTGCCAGCAGCAAGAACAGGGGCGCCACCGGGGAGCTGTTTTTT
CASSKNRGATGELFF
>TRBD1|TRBJ2-2|TRBV5-1|-
TGCGCCAGCTGGAGGGGAACAGGGGGCCACACCGGGGAGCTGTTTTTT
CASWRGTGGHTGELFF
>-|TRBJ2-2|TRBV9|-
TGTGCCAGCAGGGACGGAAACACCGGGGAGCTGTTTTTT
CASRDGNTGELFF
>-|TRBJ2-7|TRBV28|-
TGTGCCACCAACTTGGCCCCAGAACTGGAGCAGTACTTC
CATNLAPELEQYF
>-|TRBJ2-7|TRBV5-4|-
TGTGCCAGCAGCTTCCGGACGGCCCCCTACGAGCAGTACTTC
CASSFRTAPYEQYF
>TRBD1|TRBJ1-5|TRBV28|-
TGTGCCAGCCGCCCCACAGGGGCGAATCAGCCCCAGCATTTT
CASRPTGANQPQHF
>TRBD1|TRBJ2-6|TRBV28|-
TGTGCCAGCAGTTTGGGACAGGGGTGGTCTGGGGCCAACGTCCTGACTTTC
CASSLGQGWSGANVLTF
>-|TRBJ2-3|TRBV9|-
TGTGCCAGCAGCGTAACCGGCACAGATACGCAGTATTTT
CASSVTGTDTQYF
>TRBD1|TRBJ2-5|TRBV27|once
TGTGCCAGCAGTCAGGACAGGGGGCGAGAGACCCAGTACTTC
CASSQDRGRETQYF
>-|TRBJ1-1|TRBV28|-
TGTGCCAGCAGTCTCCCTCGTGCGGTTTCACGCCGTGAAGCTTTCTTT
CASSLPRAVSRREAFF
>-|TRBJ2-3|TRBV6-5|-
TGTGCCAGCAGTTATGGAACGGGGCTGGCAGATACGCAGTATTTT
CASSYGTGLADTQYF
>-|TRBJ2-7|TRBV5-1|-
TGCGCCAGCAGCCTCAGAGACTCCTACGAGCAGTACTTC
CASSLRDSYEQYF
>TRBD1|TRBJ1-4|TRBV4-2|-
TGTGCCAGCAGCCTGAAAACCTCCACCGGGACAGGGAATGAAAAACTGTTTTTT
CASSLKTSTGTGNEKLFF
>-|TRBJ2-3|TRBV18|-
TGTGCCAGCGGCCTGACAGGCGATCGCACAGATACGCAGTATTTT
CASGLTGDRTDTQYF
>TRBD2|TRBJ2-2|TRBV5-1|-
TGCGCCAGCAGCTTCCTAGCGGGAGGACCCGGGGAGCTGTTTTTT
CASSFLAGGPGELFF
>TRBD1|TRBJ1-6|TRBV30|-
TGTGCCGCCAGACAGGGGGGAAATTCACCCCTCCACTTT
CAARQGGNSPLHF
>-|TRBJ1-3|TRBV9|-
TGTGCCAGCAGCGGCCAGGGGCAGATAGGAAACACCATATATTTT
CASSGQGQIGNTIYF
>-|TRBJ2-3|TRBV19|-
TGTGCCAGTAAGCCGTGGGCTAGCACAGATACGCAGTATTTT
CASKPWASTDTQYF
>-|TRBJ2-1|TRBV12-5|once
TGTGCTAGTGGTTTTGGCCCGGGACCACTCTACAATGAGCAGTTCTTC
CASGFGPGPLYNEQFF
>TRBD1|TRBJ2-7|TRBV28|-
TGTGCCAGCAGCCCTGTCGGGACAGGGGCCCTTTACGAGCAGTACTTC
CASSPVGTGALYEQYF
>-|TRBJ2-4|TRBV10-3|-
TGTGCCATCAGTGACCCATCCCAGGGACGTGCCAAAAACATTCAGTACTTC
CAISDPSQGRAKNIQYF
>TRBD2|TRBJ2-5|TRBV9|-
TGTGCCAGCAGCGCAATCGGGACTAGCGGGAGAGAGACCCAGTACTTC
CASSAIGTSGRETQYF
>-|TRBJ2-7|TRBV5-6|-
TGTGCCAGCAGCTCGGCCACACAGGGTTTATGGGGCTACGAGCAGTACTTC
CASSSATQGLWGYEQYF
>-|TRBJ2-1|TRBV11-3|-
TGTGCCAGCAGCGATACCAGACTAGGGTCCTCCTACAATGAGCAGTTCTTC
CASSDTRLGSSYNEQFF
>TRBD1|TRBJ2-7|TRBV5-1|-
TGCGCCAGCAGCACGGGACAGACCGGGCCCTACGAGCAGTACTTC
CASSTGQTGPYEQYF
>-|TRBJ2-7|TRBV29-1|-
TGCAGCGTTGGGCGGGACAGTACCTACGAGCAGTACTTC
CSVGRDSTYEQYF